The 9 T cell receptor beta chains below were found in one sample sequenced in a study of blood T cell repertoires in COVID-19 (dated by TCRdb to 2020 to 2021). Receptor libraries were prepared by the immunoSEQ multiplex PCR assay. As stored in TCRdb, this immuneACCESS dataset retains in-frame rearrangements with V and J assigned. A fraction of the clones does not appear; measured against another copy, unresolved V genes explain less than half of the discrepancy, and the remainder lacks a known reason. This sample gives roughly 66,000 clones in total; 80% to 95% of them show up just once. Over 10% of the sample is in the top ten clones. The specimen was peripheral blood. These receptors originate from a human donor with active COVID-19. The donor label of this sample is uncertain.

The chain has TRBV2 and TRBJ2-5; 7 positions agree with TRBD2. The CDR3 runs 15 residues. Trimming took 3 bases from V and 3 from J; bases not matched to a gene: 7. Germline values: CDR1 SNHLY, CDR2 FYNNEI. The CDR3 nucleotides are TGTGCCAGCAGTGAGGGGGGGAGCTCGAAAGAGACCCAGTACTTC. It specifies CASSEGGSSKETQYF.

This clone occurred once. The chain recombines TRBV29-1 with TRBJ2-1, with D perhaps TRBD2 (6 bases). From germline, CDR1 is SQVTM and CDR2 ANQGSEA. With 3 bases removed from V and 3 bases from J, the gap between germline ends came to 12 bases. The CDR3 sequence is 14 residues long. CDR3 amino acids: CSVEGGNNYNEQFF. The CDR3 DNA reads TGCAGCGTTGAGGGCGGGAATAACTACAATGAGCAGTTCTTC.

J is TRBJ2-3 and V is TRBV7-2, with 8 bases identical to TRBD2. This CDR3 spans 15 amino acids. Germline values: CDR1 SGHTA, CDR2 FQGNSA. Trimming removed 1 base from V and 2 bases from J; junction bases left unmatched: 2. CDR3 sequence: CASSLVAGSTDTQYF. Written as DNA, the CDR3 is TGTGCCAGCAGCTTAGTAGCGGGGTCCACAGATACGCAGTATTTT.

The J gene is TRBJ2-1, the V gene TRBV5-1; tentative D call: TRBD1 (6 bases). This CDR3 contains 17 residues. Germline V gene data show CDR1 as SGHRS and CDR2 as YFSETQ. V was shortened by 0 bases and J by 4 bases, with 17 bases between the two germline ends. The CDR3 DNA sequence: TGCGCCAGCAGCTTGGGGGCATACAGGGCGATATACAATGAGCAGTTCTTC. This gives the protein CASSLGAYRAIYNEQFF.

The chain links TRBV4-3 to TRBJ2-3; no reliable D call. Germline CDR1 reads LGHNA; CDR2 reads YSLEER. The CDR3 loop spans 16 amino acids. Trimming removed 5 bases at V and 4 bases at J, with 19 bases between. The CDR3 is CASSENARVAADTQYF. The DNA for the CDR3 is TGCGCCAGCAGCGAGAACGCCCGGGTCGCAGCAGATACGCAGTATTTT.

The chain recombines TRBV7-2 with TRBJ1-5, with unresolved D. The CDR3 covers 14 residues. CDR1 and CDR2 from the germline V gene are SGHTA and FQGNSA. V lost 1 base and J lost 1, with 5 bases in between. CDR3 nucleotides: TGTGCCAGCAGCTTAGGAGTGAGCAATCAGCCCCAGCATTTT. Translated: CASSLGVSNQPQHF.

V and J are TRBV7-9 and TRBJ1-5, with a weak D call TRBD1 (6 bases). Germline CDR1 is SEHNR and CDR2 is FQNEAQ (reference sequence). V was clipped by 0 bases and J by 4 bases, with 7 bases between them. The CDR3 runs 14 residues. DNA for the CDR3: TGTGCCAGCAGCTTAGCGACAGGAAATCAGCCCCAGCATTTT. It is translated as CASSLATGNQPQHF.

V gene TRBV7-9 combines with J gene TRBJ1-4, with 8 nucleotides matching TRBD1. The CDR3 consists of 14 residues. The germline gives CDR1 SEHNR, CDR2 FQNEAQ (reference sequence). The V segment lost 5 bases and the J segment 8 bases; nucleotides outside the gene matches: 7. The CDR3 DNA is TGTGCCAGCAGCACCGACAGGGGCGGGGAAAAACTGTTTTTT. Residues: CASSTDRGGEKLFF.

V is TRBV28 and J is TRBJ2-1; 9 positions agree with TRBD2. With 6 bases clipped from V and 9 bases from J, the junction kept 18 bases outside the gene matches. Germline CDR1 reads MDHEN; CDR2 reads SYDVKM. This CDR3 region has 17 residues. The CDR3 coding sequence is TGTGCCAGCAGCTTTGAGGGTATGAGCGGGAGGCGAGGTGAGCAGTTCTTC. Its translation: CASSFEGMSGRRGEQFF.